Below are 15 T cell receptor beta chains sequenced from a single sample in a study of cytomegalovirus exposure and HLA in healthy donors. With 60 Vbeta and 13 Jbeta primers, the PCR was carried out. Repertoires were generated with immunoSEQ multiplex PCR, while TCRdb's copy carries only in-frame clones and drops some. This sample has 150,000 to 200,000 clones; roughly 80% occur once, and the top ten carry about 7%. Sample: PBMCs. The receptors stem from a woman in her 30s in good health and CMV-seropositive.

The V gene is TRBV6-1, the J gene TRBJ1-2; possible D gene TRBD1, 5 bases. Germline V CDR1 and CDR2: MNHNS, SASEGT. The CDR3 runs to 13 residues. The V end lost 6 bases, the J end lost 7 bases, and 15 bases lay between the germline ends. This chain's CDR3 is CASSLVGTGGYTF. Here the CDR3 DNA reads TGTGCCAGCAGCCTGGTCGGGACTGGTGGCTACACCTTC.

This chain connects TRBV6-1 to TRBJ1-1; a possible D gene is TRBD1 (5 bases). CDR3 length: 15 amino acids. CDR1 MNHNS and CDR2 SASEGT come from the germline V gene. The V and J ends lost 6 bases and 3 bases respectively, with 17 bases between them. CDR3: CASSLGRGRDTEAFF. The CDR3 nucleotides read TGTGCCAGCAGCCTCGGACGGGGGAGGGACACTGAAGCTTTCTTT.

This rearrangement joins TRBV6-5 to TRBJ1-5, with 8 bases aligning to TRBD1. From germline, CDR1 is MNHEY and CDR2 SVGAGI. This CDR3 has 14 residues. The ends lost 6 bases at V and 7 bases at J; junction bases unmatched: 8. The DNA of the CDR3 is TGTGCCAGCAGCCGGACAGGGCACGGGCAGCCCCAGCATTTT. It encodes CASSRTGHGQPQHF.

CDR3 sequence reads: CASSQRQGTGANVLTF. In DNA form, the CDR3 reads TGCGCCAGCAGCCAGCGACAGGGGACTGGGGCCAACGTCCTGACTTTC. V and J are TRBV4-3 and TRBJ2-6; TRBD1 matches at 8 bases. The CDR3 runs 16 residues. V dropped 3 bases and J dropped 2; count of bases not matched to a gene: 3. The germline V gene encodes CDR1 LGHNA and CDR2 YSLEER.

The chain joins TRBV4-2 to TRBJ2-2; maybe TRBD1 (6 bases). The germline V gene encodes CDR1 LGHNA and CDR2 YNFKEQ. V gave up 1 base and J gave up 0 bases, with 18 bases separating them. CDR3 length: 19 residues. CDR3 in DNA: TGTGCCAGCAGCCAAGTCATGGGGGCCGGGACAACGAACACCGGGGAGCTGTTTTTT. It specifies CASSQVMGAGTTNTGELFF.

This sequence joins TRBV4-2 and TRBJ2-2; D remains unclear. The germline gives CDR1 LGHNA, CDR2 YNFKEQ. Trimming cost V 2 bases and J 5 bases, with 9 bases left between them. This CDR3 region has 14 residues. The CDR3 spells CASSQRPGTGELFF. The CDR3, as DNA: TGTGCCAGCAGCCAAAGGCCCGGGACCGGGGAGCTGTTTTTT.

The chain joins TRBV12-5 to TRBJ1-3; D is unresolved. In germline, CDR1 is LGHNT, CDR2 FRNRAP. The CDR3 contains 15 residues. The V and J ends lost 3 bases and 0 bases respectively, with 9 bases between them. In nucleotides, the CDR3 is TGTGCTAGTGGTTTCTACAGCCACTCTGGAAACACCATATATTTT. Its protein is CASGFYSHSGNTIYF.

The chain couples TRBV7-6 to TRBJ2-1; D is perhaps TRBD1 (5 bases). V dropped 0 bases and J dropped 9 bases, with 9 bases sitting between them. Germline assignment: CDR1 SGHVS and CDR2 FNYEAQ. This CDR3 is 13 amino acids long. The CDR3 DNA sequence: TGTGCCAGCAGCTTAGCGTGGGGCGGTGAGCAGTTCTTC. This gives the protein CASSLAWGGEQFF.

This clone was counted between two and nine times. The chain is built from TRBV5-5 and TRBJ2-1, with 7 nucleotides matching TRBD1. This CDR3 has 16 residues. V gave up 0 bases and J gave up 2 bases; unmatched junction bases: 5. The germline CDR1 and CDR2 sequences are SGHKS and YYEKEE (reference sequence). DNA of the CDR3: TGTGCCAGCAGCTTGGGGACAGGCGGCACCTACAATGAGCAGTTCTTC. Its translation: CASSLGTGGTYNEQFF.

This chain uses TRBV6-1 with TRBJ1-2; perhaps TRBD1 as D (5 bases). The CDR3 totals 14 residues. CDR1 is MNHNS and CDR2 is SASEGT in the germline V gene. Trimming shortened V by 6 bases and J by 7 bases, and 18 bases separated the two germline ends. The CDR3 region is CASRTPGGGTGYTF. The CDR3 bases are TGTGCCAGCAGGACCCCTGGGGGAGGCACTGGCTACACCTTC.

The chain uses TRBV18 and TRBJ2-3, with 9 bases identical to TRBD2. The CDR3 covers 14 residues. V lost 3 bases and J lost 6; bases outside the gene matches: 4. The V gene's germline CDR1 is KGHSH and CDR2 LQKENI. CDR3 region: CASSPLGLADTQYF. Written as DNA, the CDR3 is TGTGCCAGCTCACCCCTGGGACTAGCCGATACGCAGTATTTT.

V and J are TRBV6-1 and TRBJ2-7; D is perhaps TRBD1 (6 bases). The germline V gene encodes CDR1 MNHNS and CDR2 SASEGT. The V end lost 1 base, the J end lost 2 bases, and 24 bases lay between the germline ends. The CDR3 runs to 19 residues. CDR3 nucleotide sequence: TGTGCCAGCAGTGAAGGACGAGGGGGAATAGCTCTGGGGGCCTACGAGCAGTACTTC. Translating it yields CASSEGRGGIALGAYEQYF.

The chain joins TRBV4-1 to TRBJ2-5; 7 bases are a match to TRBD2. The CDR3 extends over 19 amino acids. After removal of 1 base from V and 4 bases from J, the junction contained 18 bases not matched to a gene. Germline V gives CDR1 MGHRA, CDR2 YSYEKL. The CDR3 loop is CASSQVNRQGIAGRETQYF. In nucleotides, the CDR3 is TGCGCCAGCAGCCAAGTTAATCGGCAGGGAATAGCGGGCCGAGAGACCCAGTACTTC.

The CDR3 reads CASSGQIYQPQHF. For the CDR3, the DNA is TGTGCCAGCAGTGGTCAGATATATCAGCCCCAGCATTTT. V is TRBV2 and J is TRBJ1-5; D remains ambiguous. V lost 4 bases, J lost 5 bases, and 9 bases lay in between. CDR3 length equals 13 residues. Germline loops: CDR1 SNHLY, CDR2 FYNNEI.

The chain uses TRBV27 and TRBJ2-4; 7 bases match TRBD1. This CDR3 comprises 13 residues. Germline V gene data show CDR1 as MNHEY and CDR2 as SMNVEV (reference sequence). CDR3 protein: CGGGRETKNIQYF. The CDR3 DNA sequence: TGTGGAGGGGGCAGGGAAACCAAAAACATTCAGTACTTC.